A single sample is the source of the 21 T cell receptor beta chains below, sequenced in a study of graft-versus-host responses after intestinal transplantation. Sequencing used immunoSEQ multiplex PCR; TCRdb keeps in-frame clones, though not all of them. The sample includes 150,000 or so clones, 80% to 95% of them seen just once. The antigens these receptors bind are not known. The sample in question was unstimulated CD4+ T cells sorted from spleen or lymph node cells, obtained before intestinal transplant. Receptor source: a human donor who received an intestinal transplant.

The chain joins TRBV19 to TRBJ1-3, with 7 positions matching TRBD1. The CDR3 has 17 amino acids. Per germline, CDR1 LNHDA and CDR2 SQIVND (reference sequence). V lost 10 bases and J lost 0; bases outside the gene matches: 15. DNA for the CDR3: TGTGCCACCGTAGGGGCCCCGGGACAGTCCTCTGGAAACACCATATATTTT. Residues: CATVGAPGQSSGNTIYF.

The chain couples TRBV27 to TRBJ2-5; D is unresolved. Per the germline V gene, CDR1 is MNHEY and CDR2 is SMNVEV (reference sequence). The CDR3 length is 15 residues. Trimming shortened V by 5 bases and J by 3 bases, and 16 bases separated the two germline ends. The CDR3: CASSPMLGNKETQYF. CDR3 sequence (DNA): TGTGCCAGCAGTCCCATGCTGGGGAACAAAGAGACCCAGTACTTC.

About this clone: The sample has other DNA sequences that encode this CDR3 too. The chain combines TRBV12-5 with TRBJ1-1, with 11 bases matching TRBD1. The CDR3 is made up of 15 amino acids. Germline values: CDR1 LGHNT, CDR2 FRNRAP. J was trimmed by 0 bases and V by 6 bases; bases with no gene match: 3. The CDR3 sequence is CASGGDRGMNTEAFF. CDR3 nucleotide sequence: TGTGCTAGTGGAGGGGACAGGGGGATGAACACTGAAGCTTTCTTT.

The chain joins TRBV28 to TRBJ2-3, with no clear D. Germline CDR1 reads MDHEN; CDR2 reads SYDVKM. This CDR3 comprises 16 residues. V was shortened by 1 base and J by 0 bases, with 11 bases between the two germline ends. CDR3 loop: CASSLSRGLSTDTQYF. The DNA for the CDR3 is TGTGCCAGCAGTTTATCGCGAGGCCTAAGCACAGATACGCAGTATTTT.

The chain employs TRBV28 and TRBJ1-2, with D hard to call. Trimming removed 2 bases from V and 0 bases from J, with 1 base in between. From germline, CDR1 is MDHEN and CDR2 SYDVKM. The CDR3 runs 12 residues. The CDR3 DNA is TGTGCCAGCAGTTTACCTAACTATGGCTACACCTTC. Translated: CASSLPNYGYTF.

The genes are TRBV28 and TRBJ2-7; 8 bases agree with TRBD1. Germline-derived CDR1 and CDR2 are MDHEN and SYDVKM. This CDR3 is 16 amino acids long. The J segment lost 2 bases and the V segment lost 11 bases, leaving 17 bases of the junction unmatched. CDR3 loop: CAGAASGQGRTYEQYF. Here the CDR3 DNA reads TGTGCCGGCGCGGCTTCTGGACAGGGTAGAACCTACGAGCAGTACTTC.

V gene TRBV18 combines with J gene TRBJ2-7; D unclear. Looked up from germline, CDR1 is KGHSH and CDR2 is LQKENI. The ends were cut back, 6 bases at V and 0 bases at J, with 15 bases in the middle. The CDR3 consists of 15 residues. This CDR3 is CASSPTPTSSYEQYF. As DNA, the CDR3 is TGTGCCAGCTCCCCCACCCCGACGAGCTCCTACGAGCAGTACTTC.

The chain links TRBV6-6 to TRBJ2-3; D uncertain. Germline V gene sequence: CDR1 MNHNY, CDR2 SVGAGI (reference sequence). V was clipped by 6 bases and J by 6 bases, with 10 bases between them. There are 12 residues in the CDR3. The CDR3 protein is CASRESGDTQYF. The CDR3 coding sequence is TGTGCCAGCAGGGAGAGTGGGGATACGCAGTATTTT.

The V and J genes are TRBV10-3 and TRBJ2-1; possible D gene TRBD2, 5 bases. CDR3 length: 14 amino acids. Trimming took off 2 bases at V and 2 bases at J, with 7 bases between the two ends. In germline, CDR1 is ENHRY, CDR2 SYGVKD. The CDR3 DNA reads as TGTGCCATCAGTGAGAGCGGCACCTACAATGAGCAGTTCTTC. Protein product: CAISESGTYNEQFF.

This chain joins TRBV5-5 and TRBJ2-2; D is perhaps TRBD1 (8 bases). Trimming removed 0 bases from V and 1 base from J, with 13 bases in between. This CDR3 is built from 17 residues. CDR1 and CDR2 from the germline V gene are SGHKS and YYEKEE (reference sequence). The CDR3 region has the DNA TGTGCCAGCAGCTTGGGGGGGGGACAGGTGAACACCGGGGAGCTGTTTTTT. Its protein is CASSLGGGQVNTGELFF.

V is TRBV28 and J is TRBJ2-3; 7 bases align to TRBD1. The V and J ends lost 3 bases and 2 bases, in that order; junction bases with no gene match: 11. The CDR3 has 17 amino acids. Germline loops: CDR1 MDHEN, CDR2 SYDVKM. The CDR3 bases are TGTGCCAGCAGTTTGACAGGGCAAGGGGCATACACAGATACGCAGTATTTT. The encoded protein is CASSLTGQGAYTDTQYF.

Comment on this clone: One end of the junction does not line up with germline, which may come from a read error. The chain combines TRBV4-3 with TRBJ2-2; TRBD1 matches at 9 bases. The CDR3 length is 17 residues. Germline CDR1 is LGHNA and CDR2 is YSLEER. As DNA, the CDR3 is TGCGCCAGCAGCTTACGGGGACAGGGAACGAATACCGGGGAGCTGTTTTTT. Its protein is CASSLRGQGTNTGELFF.

The V gene is TRBV7-9, the J gene TRBJ2-7; 10 bases map to TRBD1. CDR1 and CDR2 from the germline V gene are SEHNR and FQNEAQ (reference sequence). Trimming removed 3 bases from V and 2 bases from J; junction bases left unmatched: 7. The length of the CDR3 is 16 residues. CDR3 amino acids: CASSLSSGTGAYEQYF. CDR3 coding DNA: TGTGCCAGCAGCTTGAGTTCCGGGACAGGGGCCTACGAGCAGTACTTC.

Here the CDR3 reads CASSVGIGTEAFF. The CDR3 region has the DNA TGTGCCAGCAGTGTGGGGATTGGCACTGAAGCTTTCTTT. V is TRBV6-1 and J is TRBJ1-1, with D unclear. Per germline, CDR1 MNHNS and CDR2 SASEGT. There are 13 residues in the CDR3. V lost 4 bases and J 4 bases, leaving 10 bases between the germline ends.

The J gene is TRBJ2-7, the V gene TRBV11-2; D is ambiguous. V gave up 1 base and J gave up 4 bases, with 11 bases separating them. Per germline, CDR1 SGHAT and CDR2 FQNNGV. The CDR3 consists of 14 residues. CDR3 in DNA: TGTGCCAGCAGCTTAGTTCCCTTTAAATACGAGCAGTACTTC. It specifies CASSLVPFKYEQYF.

This chain connects TRBV28 to TRBJ2-7; D is uncertain. The CDR3 has 17 residues. CDR1 is MDHEN, CDR2 SYDVKM, per germline. Trimming took off 6 bases at V and 2 bases at J, with 23 bases between the two ends. The CDR3 is CASSGVVGKVLTYEQYF. Written as DNA, the CDR3 is TGTGCCAGCAGCGGCGTCGTTGGGAAGGTCCTGACCTACGAGCAGTACTTC.

In the case of this clone: Other nucleotide sequences from this sample produce the same CDR3. The genes are TRBV19 and TRBJ2-5; D unresolved. V dropped 6 bases and J dropped 2 bases, with 7 bases sitting between them. The CDR3 has 12 residues. CDR1 is LNHDA and CDR2 is SQIVND in the germline V gene (reference sequence). The CDR3 here is CASSIGQETQYF. DNA of the CDR3: TGTGCCAGTAGCATTGGGCAAGAGACCCAGTACTTC.

The chain combines TRBV11-1 with TRBJ2-1; 10 bases are shared with TRBD2. The V gene end was trimmed by 7 bases and the J gene end by 10 bases; junction bases not matched to a gene: 22. The CDR3 totals 18 residues. CDR1 is SGHAT and CDR2 is FQDESV in the germline V gene (reference sequence). The DNA for the CDR3 is TGTGCCAGCAACCCAACCCGACGGCGGACTAGCGGAAGGGGAGAGCAGTTCTTC. Translation gives CASNPTRRRTSGRGEQFF.

For this clone: The sample has other DNA sequences that encode this CDR3 too. The chain is built from TRBV2 and TRBJ2-2; the D gene is possibly TRBD1 (6 bases). This CDR3 contains 13 residues. Trimming removed 4 bases at V and 6 bases at J, with 9 bases between. Looked up from germline, CDR1 is SNHLY and CDR2 is FYNNEI. The CDR3 DNA sequence: TGTGCCAGCAGTGTCGAGGGGGCCGGGGAGCTGTTTTTT. Amino acid sequence: CASSVEGAGELFF.

The genes are TRBV14 and TRBJ2-1; possible D gene TRBD2, 5 bases. Germline V gene lookup returns CDR1 SGHDN and CDR2 FVKESK. V dropped 1 base and J dropped 9 bases, with 13 bases sitting between them. This CDR3 is 14 amino acids long. CDR3 in amino acids: CASSQVRRAGEQFF. The CDR3 DNA is TGTGCCAGCAGCCAAGTAAGAAGGGCGGGTGAGCAGTTCTTC.

This clone was detected a few times. The genes are TRBV5-1 and TRBJ2-2; D possibly corresponds to TRBD1 (5 bases). Trimming cost V 7 bases and J 1 base, with 14 bases left between them. Germline V gene lookup returns CDR1 SGHRS and CDR2 YFSETQ. This CDR3 has 15 amino acids. For the CDR3, the DNA is TGCGCCAGCGGCCTAAGTAGGGGGAACACCGGGGAGCTGTTTTTT. This codes for CASGLSRGNTGELFF.